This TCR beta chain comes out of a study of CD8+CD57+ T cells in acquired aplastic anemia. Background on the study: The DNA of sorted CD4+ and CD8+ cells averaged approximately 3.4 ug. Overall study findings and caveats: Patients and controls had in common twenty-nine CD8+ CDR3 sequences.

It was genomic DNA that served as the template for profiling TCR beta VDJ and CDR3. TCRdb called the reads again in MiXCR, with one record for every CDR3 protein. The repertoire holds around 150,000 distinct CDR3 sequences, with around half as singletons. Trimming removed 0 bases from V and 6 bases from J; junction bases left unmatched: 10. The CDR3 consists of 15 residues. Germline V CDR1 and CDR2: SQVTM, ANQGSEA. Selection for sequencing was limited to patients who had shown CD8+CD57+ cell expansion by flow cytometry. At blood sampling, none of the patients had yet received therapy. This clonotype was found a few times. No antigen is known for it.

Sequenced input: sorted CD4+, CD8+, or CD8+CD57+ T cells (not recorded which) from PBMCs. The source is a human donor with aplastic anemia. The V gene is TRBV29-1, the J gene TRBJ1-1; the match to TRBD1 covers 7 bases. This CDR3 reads CSVEEADRSIAEAFF. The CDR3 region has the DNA TGCAGCGTTGAAGAGGCGGACAGGAGTATTGCTGAAGCTTTCTTT.